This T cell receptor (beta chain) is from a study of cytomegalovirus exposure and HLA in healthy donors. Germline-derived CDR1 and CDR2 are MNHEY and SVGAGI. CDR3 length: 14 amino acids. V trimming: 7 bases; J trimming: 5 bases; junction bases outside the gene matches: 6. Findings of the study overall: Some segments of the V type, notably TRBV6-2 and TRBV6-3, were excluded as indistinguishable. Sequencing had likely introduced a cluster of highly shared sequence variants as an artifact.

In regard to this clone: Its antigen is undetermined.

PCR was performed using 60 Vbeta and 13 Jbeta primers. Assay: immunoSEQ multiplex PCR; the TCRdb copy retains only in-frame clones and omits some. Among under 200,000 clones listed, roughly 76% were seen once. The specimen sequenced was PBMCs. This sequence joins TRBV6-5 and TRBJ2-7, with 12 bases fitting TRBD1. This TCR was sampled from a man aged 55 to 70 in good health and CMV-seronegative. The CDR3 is CASTTGQGADEQYF. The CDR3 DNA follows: TGTGCCAGCACCACGGGACAGGGGGCCGACGAGCAGTACTTC.